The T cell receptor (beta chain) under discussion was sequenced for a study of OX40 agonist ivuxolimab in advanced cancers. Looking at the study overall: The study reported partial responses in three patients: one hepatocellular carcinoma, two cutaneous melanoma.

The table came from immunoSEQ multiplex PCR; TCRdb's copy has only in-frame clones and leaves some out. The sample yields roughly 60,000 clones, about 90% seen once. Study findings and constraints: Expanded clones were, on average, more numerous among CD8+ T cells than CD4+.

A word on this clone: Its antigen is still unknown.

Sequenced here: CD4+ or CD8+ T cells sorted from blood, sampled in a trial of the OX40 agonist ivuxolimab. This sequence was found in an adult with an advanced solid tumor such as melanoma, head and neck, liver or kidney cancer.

CDR3 in amino acids: CAISDPRGAGTGELFF. CDR3 bases: TGTGCCATCAGTGACCCCCGGGGCGCCGGCACCGGGGAGCTGTTTTTT. The V call is TRBV10-3, the J call TRBJ2-2; either TRBD1 or TRBD2 may fit D (5 bases each). Germline CDR1 is ENHRY and CDR2 is SYGVKD. This CDR3 has 16 residues. The germline V and J ends were trimmed by 3 bases and 4 bases, with 15 bases remaining between them.